This T cell receptor (beta chain) derives from a study of blood T cell repertoires in COVID-19 (dated by TCRdb to about 2020). About the full investigation: Samples covering the acute and convalescent phases of COVID-19 were provided by collaborators in the United States, Italy and Spain. The prospective study material was composed of cDNA or gDNA derived from T cells, B-cell-depleted T cells, or PBMCs. Deeply sampled blood TCRbeta repertoires from subjects exposed to, actively infected with, or recovered from COVID-19 were included in the dataset. The repertoires were released in a freely available public database intended as a resource for research on the immune response to SARS-CoV-2. Samples were obtained from the ongoing ImmuneRACE study (first 160 participants) and from 1,200 or so subjects provided by 6 global collaborators. A de-identified subject ID, COVID-19 status, age in years and sex were almost always included in the sample metadata. HLA class I and class II types, where available, came from metadata supplied by the sample provider rather than from assay-based typing.

Enrolling through a virtual design, the prospective study's participants ranged in age from about 18 to 100 years and lived across 20 to 30 United States geographic areas. In the prospective study, cohorts were assigned on the basis of participant-reported clinical history obtained from a screening survey and a study questionnaire. For ImmuneRACE Cohort 3, a participant was defined as recovered based on two consecutive negative NP/OP PCR tests, clearance by a healthcare professional, or resolution of symptoms. Each participant in the prospective study had whole blood, serum and a nasopharyngeal or oropharyngeal swab collected by mobile phlebotomists. Over an approximately 2-month period, participants in the prospective study had the option of providing additional blood draws and questionnaires. Before DNA extraction, prospective study blood samples were shipped either frozen or at room temperature.

The germline V gene yields SQVTM for CDR1 and ANQGSEA for CDR2. The CDR3, cysteine through phenylalanine, is 14 amino acids long. The entry retains the CDR3 DNA only, 42 bases that are in frame from base 1. Trimmed from V: 6 bases; trimmed from J: 5 bases; junction bases lacking a gene match: 10. About this clone: What antigen it recognizes has not been identified. Base qualities are missing; no much larger clone stands one base away.

TCRbeta CDR3 regions were amplified from genomic DNA by means of the immunoSEQ Assay, a bias-controlled multiplex PCR. The study's processing was this. Within the assay, amplification of reference gene primers was used to estimate how many nucleated cells each sample contained. To quantify the absolute abundance of each unique TCRbeta CDR3 rearrangement, sequence reads were collapsed and filtered. For each sample, productive Simpson clonality was calculated as the square root of Simpson's diversity index over productive rearrangements. This is the immuneACCESS table as TCRdb keeps it, with only in-frame sequences that have V and J called. A part of the clones is gone; compared with another copy, unresolved V genes explain less than half, and the rest is unexplained. V, J and clone size were drawn from that table, and D and trimming were deduced from the DNA. For this sample the table gives 250,000 or so clones, of which roughly 80% were detected only once. Jointly, the top ten make up about 3.4% of the sample.

The investigation overall reported the following: Clinical and demographic metadata were provided uncurated, with the amount varying by source and participant.

Sequencing input: PBMCs or T cells enriched from blood (not recorded which). Recombination connected TRBV29-1 to TRBJ2-3; 8 central nucleotides agree with TRBD2. The clonotype was recovered from a man aged 50 or older who had recovered from COVID-19. This receptor has the CDR3 CSVGGLAGRDTQYF. The DNA is TGCAGCGTCGGAGGGCTAGCGGGTAGAGATACGCAGTATTTT.